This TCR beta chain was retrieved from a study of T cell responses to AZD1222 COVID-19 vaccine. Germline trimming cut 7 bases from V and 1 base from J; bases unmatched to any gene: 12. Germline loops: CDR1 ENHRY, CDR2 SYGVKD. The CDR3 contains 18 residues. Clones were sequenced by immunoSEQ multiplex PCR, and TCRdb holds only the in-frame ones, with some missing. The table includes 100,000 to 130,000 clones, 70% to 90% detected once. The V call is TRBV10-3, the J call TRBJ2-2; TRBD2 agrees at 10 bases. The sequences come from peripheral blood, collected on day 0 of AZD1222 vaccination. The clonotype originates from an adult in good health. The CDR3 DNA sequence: TGTGCCATCAAAGTAGGAATAGCGGGGGGACTGAACACCGGGGAGCTGTTTTTT. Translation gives CAIKVGIAGGLNTGELFF.